The 17 T cell receptor beta chains in this list originate from one sample, sequenced in a study of ipilimumab plus nivolumab after autologous stem cell transplantation (dated by TCRdb to the early 2020s). Library construction relied on the immunoSEQ multiplex PCR assay. Entries here come from immuneACCESS through TCRdb and include only in-frame sequences with V and J called. Some clones fail to appear in such tables; in the studies checked, an unresolved V gene covers under half of the shortfall, and the cause of the remainder is unknown. The sample records around 15,000 clones, about 77% of which are singletons. The ten largest account for more than 8.5% of the sample. Sequences were derived from PBMCs, sampled in a trial of ipilimumab plus nivolumab as post-transplant consolidation. The receptors shown here come from a male donor with diffuse large B-cell lymphoma.

This clone occurred once. The chain links TRBV2 to TRBJ1-2; TRBD1 agrees at 7 bases. Looked up from germline, CDR1 is SNHLY and CDR2 is FYNNEI. The CDR3 covers 13 residues. V was clipped by 6 bases and J by 4 bases; unmatched bases: 5. The CDR3 bases are TGTGCCAGCAGGCCGGGACAGACCTATGGCTACACCTTC. It specifies CASRPGQTYGYTF. Full variable domain (remainder filled in from reference TRBV2 and TRBJ1-2): EPEVTQTPSHQVTQMGQEVILRCVPISNHLYFYWYRQILGQKVEFLVSFYNNEISEKSEIFDDQFSVERPDGSNFTLKIRSTKLEDSAMYFCASRPGQTYGYTFGSGTRLTVV.

The rearrangement uses TRBV7-9 and TRBJ1-1; D is uncertain. The germline V and J ends were trimmed by 0 bases and 4 bases, with 9 bases remaining between them. Germline V gene data show CDR1 as SEHNR and CDR2 as FQNEAQ (reference sequence). There are 14 residues in the CDR3. The CDR3 loop reads CASSLASSITEAFF. In DNA, the CDR3 is TGTGCCAGCAGCTTAGCCTCATCCATCACTGAAGCTTTCTTT.

J is TRBJ1-2 and V is TRBV19; perhaps TRBD1 as D (6 bases). The CDR3 runs to 12 residues. CDR1 is LNHDA, CDR2 SQIVND, per germline (reference sequence). Trimming stripped 5 bases from V and 7 bases from J, with 11 bases between. CDR3 DNA sequence: TGTGCCAGTAGTTTCCGGGGGGCTGGCTACACCTTC. Amino acid sequence: CASSFRGAGYTF.

V is TRBV9 and J is TRBJ2-7; D call uncertain. V dropped 4 bases and J dropped 3 bases, with 17 bases sitting between them. CDR1 SGDLS and CDR2 YYNGEE come from the germline V gene. The CDR3 contains 15 residues. The CDR3 protein is CASSPRQFGGYEQYF. The CDR3 bases are TGTGCCAGCAGCCCGCGACAATTCGGCGGCTACGAGCAGTACTTC.

This rearrangement joins TRBV25-1 to TRBJ1-5; D unclear. This CDR3 is 12 amino acids long. Germline V gene lookup returns CDR1 MGHDK and CDR2 SYGVNS. V was shortened by 9 bases and J by 5 bases, with 11 bases between the two germline ends. This chain's CDR3 is CASSSADQPQHF. CDR3 nucleotides: TGTGCCAGTTCCTCGGCTGATCAGCCCCAGCATTTT.

The chain links TRBV7-2 to TRBJ2-3; D remains ambiguous. Germline CDR1 reads SGHTA; CDR2 reads FQGNSA. Trimming took off 0 bases at V and 2 bases at J, with 3 bases between the two ends. CDR3 size: 13 residues. The CDR3 nucleotides are TGTGCCAGCAGCTTAGCGAACACAGATACGCAGTATTTT. Its protein is CASSLANTDTQYF.

This clone was observed a few times. The chain carries TRBV18 and TRBJ1-1; no clear D. Germline assignment: CDR1 KGHSH and CDR2 LQKENI. V was shortened by 3 bases and J by 6 bases, with 11 bases between the two germline ends. CDR3 length: 13 residues. The CDR3, as DNA: TGTGCCAGCTCACCCGGGAAGGATTCTGAAGCTTTCTTT. Protein: CASSPGKDSEAFF.

By frequency in the sample, this clone is medium-sized. The chain links TRBV2 to TRBJ1-1, with D tentatively TRBD1 (5 bases). The CDR3 has 14 amino acids. Trimming removed 4 bases from V and 1 base from J, with 10 bases in between. The germline CDR1 and CDR2 sequences are SNHLY and FYNNEI. CDR3 bases: TGTGCCAGCAGTGTCGGGACCGCGAACACTGAAGCTTTCTTT. It encodes CASSVGTANTEAFF.

In this sample, this clone turned up once. J is TRBJ1-5 and V is TRBV13; D not certain. The V and J ends lost 2 bases and 2 bases respectively, with 16 bases between them. Germline CDR1 and CDR2: PRHDT and FYEKMQ (reference sequence). This CDR3 is 17 amino acids long. The CDR3 DNA sequence: TGTGCCAGCAGCTTATCGATAGGGAATGTCGGCAATCAGCCCCAGCATTTT. Its protein is CASSLSIGNVGNQPQHF.

The rearrangement joins TRBV4-1 to TRBJ1-6, with D possibly being TRBD1 (5 bases). This CDR3 region has 16 residues. Trimming took off 6 bases at V and 6 bases at J, with 18 bases between the two ends. CDR1 MGHRA and CDR2 YSYEKL come from the germline V gene. CDR3 DNA: TGCGCCAGCAGTCCGGGTAGGGGAACGGGTAATTCACCCCTCCACTTT. Amino acid sequence: CASSPGRGTGNSPLHF.

This chain links TRBV4-1 with TRBJ1-3; D not certain. CDR3 length equals 17 residues. With 5 bases removed from V and 2 bases from J, the gap between germline ends came to 19 bases. Germline V lookup: CDR1 MGHRA, CDR2 YSYEKL. Written as DNA, the CDR3 is TGCGCCAGCAGCACTCAACCAGCGGCAGCTACTGGAAACACCATATATTTT. Amino acid sequence: CASSTQPAAATGNTIYF.

The CDR3 DNA reads TGTGCCAGCAGCTTAGACGGGGCCCTGCAGACCCAGTACTTC. Protein sequence: CASSLDGALQTQYF. The rearrangement links TRBV13 to TRBJ2-5, with D perhaps being TRBD1 or TRBD2 (5 bases each). The CDR3 contains 14 residues. V was cut by 1 base and J by 6 bases, with 12 bases left in between. Germline V gene data show CDR1 as PRHDT and CDR2 as FYEKMQ (reference sequence).

The chain uses TRBV7-9 and TRBJ2-1, with D tentatively TRBD2 (5 bases). The germline V gene encodes CDR1 SEHNR and CDR2 FQNEAQ (reference sequence). Trimming removed 5 bases at V and 4 bases at J, with 9 bases between. The CDR3 is 13 amino acids. CDR3 nucleotides: TGTGCCAGCAGCCTAGGACTTTACAATGAGCAGTTCTTC. It specifies CASSLGLYNEQFF.

This chain uses TRBV18 with TRBJ1-6; D is ambiguous. The germline CDR1 and CDR2 sequences are KGHSH and LQKENI. This CDR3 is 14 amino acids long. Deletions cut 5 bases from V and 7 bases from J, with 12 bases between. Here the CDR3 reads CASSSRTANSPLHF. The CDR3 DNA reads as TGTGCCAGCTCATCCCGGACCGCGAATTCACCCCTCCACTTT.

The chain employs TRBV5-1 and TRBJ1-2, with D possibly TRBD1 on 6 matching bases. The CDR3 extends over 15 amino acids. In germline, CDR1 is SGHRS, CDR2 YFSETQ. V was trimmed by 4 bases and J by 0 bases, leaving 13 bases between them. CDR3 loop: CASSADRTANYGYTF. DNA of the CDR3: TGCGCCAGCAGCGCCGACAGGACAGCTAACTATGGCTACACCTTC.

The chain recombines TRBV7-2 with TRBJ2-6, with 9 positions matching TRBD2. Germline CDR1 and CDR2: SGHTA and FQGNSA. This CDR3 has 19 amino acids. The V segment lost 5 bases and the J segment 0 bases; nucleotides outside the gene matches: 11. CDR3 coding DNA: TGTGCCAGCAGCCCTAGTAGTCGGACTAGCGCCTCTGGGGCCAACGTCCTGACTTTC. This translates into CASSPSSRTSASGANVLTF.

The chain joins TRBV7-6 to TRBJ1-1; D is ambiguous. The germline gives CDR1 SGHVS, CDR2 FNYEAQ. Trimming took off 2 bases at V and 4 bases at J, with 11 bases between the two ends. This CDR3 spans 14 amino acids. The CDR3 is CASSLSGAGTEAFF. Written as DNA, the CDR3 is TGTGCCAGCAGCTTAAGCGGAGCGGGCACTGAAGCTTTCTTT.